The clone carrying this T cell receptor beta chain showed up just a few times. The CDR3 totals 16 residues. Germline values: CDR1 DFQATT, CDR2 SNEGSKA (reference sequence). J gave up 6 bases and V 0 bases, and 10 bases lay outside the gene matches. TCRdb analysed the RACE reads with MiXCR anew, one entry per CDR3 protein. The sample holds about 400,000 distinct CDR3 sequences; about 6% are singletons and the top ten take over 5.5%. The data belong to a study of human T cells and chemical hapten exposure. Sample time point: patch test 2, 6 weeks after DPC sensitization. Stated treatment: therapeutic diphenylcyclopropenone sensitization with weekly scalp DPC. Alopecia patients, 18 to 70 years old and DPC-suitable, served as donors.

The receptor's source is a woman under 30 with alopecia areata. Some clones in this sample may be carry-over from other donors' samples. The V call is TRBV20-1, the J call TRBJ1-5, with 8 bases aligning to TRBD1. Material: whole blood, obtained in connection with sensitization to the hapten diphenylcyclopropenone (DPC). The CDR3 DNA follows: TGCAGTGCTAGAGATTTTGCCAGGGGGCAGGGTCAGCCCCAGCATTTT. Protein product: CSARDFARGQGQPQHF.